This T cell receptor (beta chain) originates from a study of blood T cells in healthy people across ages. With a J-beta primer mix and a sample-barcoded 5' primer, a second PCR ran 7 to 11 cycles. Each cDNA molecule was tagged by a template-switch adaptor that had 12 random nucleotides. One entry per CDR3 protein results from TCRdb running MiXCR on the 5' RACE reads. The table shows about a million distinct CDR3 sequences, with 45% to 60% occurring only once. V gave up 1 base and J gave up 3 bases, with 14 bases separating them. Germline assignment: CDR1 LGHDT and CDR2 YNNKEL (reference sequence). The CDR3 contains 16 residues.

Sequencing was done on a sample of blood. This clonotype was obtained from a woman aged 55-70 years in good health. The chain uses TRBV3-1 and TRBJ2-3; no definite D call. The CDR3 here is CASSQAAAFGTDTQYF. CDR3 nucleotides: TGTGCCAGCAGCCAAGCGGCAGCTTTCGGAACAGATACGCAGTATTTT.